The 18 T cell receptor beta chains below were found in one sample sequenced in a study of T cell repertoires in cytomegalovirus infection. TCRdb analysed the reads with MiXCR anew, one entry per CDR3 protein. The table shows roughly 340,000 distinct CDR3 sequences, with just under 30% occurring only once. Their antigen targets remain unknown. The sample here was cultured PBMCs, taken from culture after CMV antigen stimulation. The source is a human donor in good health (CMV status not recorded). Some clones in this sample may be carry-over from other donors' samples.

This clonotype has more than one count but fewer than ten. V and J are TRBV2 and TRBJ1-5; no reliable D call. This CDR3 region has 14 residues. Germline V gene lookup returns CDR1 SNHLY and CDR2 FYNNEI. V gave up 4 bases and J gave up 0 bases, with 7 bases separating them. CDR3 residues: CASSVGDSNQPQHF. The CDR3 DNA reads as TGTGCCAGCAGTGTTGGGGATAGCAATCAGCCCCAGCATTTT.

The rearrangement links TRBV19 to TRBJ1-4; D is perhaps TRBD1 (6 bases). The CDR3 length is 14 residues. Germline lookup yields CDR1 LNHDA and CDR2 SQIVND (reference sequence). Between the trimmed V and J ends, which lost 9 bases and 0 bases, there was a span of 11 bases. The CDR3 sequence is CASNRVATNEKLFF. CDR3 nucleotides: TGTGCCAGCAACAGGGTAGCAACTAATGAAAAACTGTTTTTT. Filled out from reference TRBV19 and TRBJ1-4, the complete variable domain reads DGGITQSPKYLFRKEGQNVTLSCEQNLNHDAMYWYRQDPGQGLRLIYYSQIVNDFQKGDIAEGYSVSREKKESFPLTVTSAQKNPTAFYLCASNRVATNEKLFFGSGTQLSVL.

This rearrangement joins TRBV7-6 to TRBJ2-5; tentatively, D is TRBD1 or TRBD2 (5 bases each). There are 15 residues in the CDR3. Trimming removed 4 bases from V and 2 bases from J, with 14 bases in between. Germline lookup yields CDR1 SGHVS and CDR2 FNYEAQ. The CDR3 reads CASSSRDGTQETQYF. CDR3 DNA sequence: TGTGCCAGCAGCTCCCGGGATGGGACGCAAGAGACCCAGTACTTC.

The J gene is TRBJ1-1, the V gene TRBV4-1; D possibly corresponds to TRBD1 (5 bases). The germline gives CDR1 MGHRA, CDR2 YSYEKL. The CDR3 sequence is 17 residues long. Trimming left V 0 bases short and J 1 base short, with 15 bases between. CDR3 bases: TGCGCCAGCAGCCAAGATTGGGGGGGGACGAGGAACACTGAAGCTTTCTTT. Its protein is CASSQDWGGTRNTEAFF.

The V call is TRBV12-3 or TRBV12-4, the J call TRBJ2-1; D is undetermined. Trimming shortened V by 6 bases and J by 1 base, and 16 bases separated the two germline ends. The CDR3 consists of 16 residues. CDR3 amino acids: CASRHIITGSYNEQFF. Written as DNA, the CDR3 is TGTGCCAGCAGACACATCATCACGGGTTCCTACAATGAGCAGTTCTTC.

The genes are TRBV6-6 and TRBJ2-7; no clear D gene. The CDR3 loop spans 12 amino acids. Germline CDR1 reads MNHNY; CDR2 reads SVGAGI (reference sequence). The V end lost 2 bases, the J end lost 6 bases, and 8 bases lay between the germline ends. As DNA, the CDR3 is TGTGCCAGCAGTTACCTTAAGAGCGAGCAGTACTTC. Translating gives CASSYLKSEQYF.

The CDR3 DNA reads as TGTGCCAGCAGCCCTAGGTCCGTCGGCTATGGCTACACCTTC. Translating it yields CASSPRSVGYGYTF. This sequence joins TRBV6-5 and TRBJ1-2; D not resolved. Germline assignment: CDR1 MNHEY and CDR2 SVGAGI. V shed 6 bases and J shed 4 bases, with 15 bases lying between them. This CDR3 comprises 14 residues.

The chain couples TRBV2 to TRBJ1-1; TRBD1 might be the D (6 bases). V lost 6 bases, J lost 11 bases, and 19 bases lay in between. Germline V lookup: CDR1 SNHLY, CDR2 FYNNEI. The CDR3 is made up of 13 amino acids. CDR3 DNA sequence: TGTGCCAGCAGAGACTCCGGGACACCGCAGGCTTTCTTT. It encodes CASRDSGTPQAFF. The full variable domain, in which reference TRBV2 and TRBJ1-1 provide the parts outside the CDR3, is EPEVTQTPSHQVTQMGQEVILRCVPISNHLYFYWYRQILGQKVEFLVSFYNNEISEKSEIFDDQFSVERPDGSNFTLKIRSTKLEDSAMYFCASRDSGTPQAFFGQGTRLTVV.

This clonotype was detected a few times. This sequence joins TRBV2 and TRBJ2-7; possibly TRBD2 for D (5 bases). This CDR3 contains 14 residues. Trimming removed 4 bases from V and 0 bases from J, with 10 bases in between. CDR1 is SNHLY and CDR2 is FYNNEI in the germline V gene. The DNA of the CDR3 is TGTGCCAGCAGTGTACAGCGGAGCTCCTACGAGCAGTACTTC. Translation gives CASSVQRSSYEQYF.

The chain uses TRBV7-6 and TRBJ2-5, with 7 bases matching TRBD1. Losses at the gene ends were 5 bases for V and 4 bases for J; bases not matched to a gene: 19. Germline CDR1 SGHVS, CDR2 FNYEAQ. The CDR3 totals 18 residues. The CDR3 DNA is TGTGCCAGCAGCCTACTTCAAATCGGGACAGAGGGAAGAGAGACCCAGTACTTC. Amino acids: CASSLLQIGTEGRETQYF. Supplemented by reference TRBV7-6 and TRBJ2-5, the full variable domain reads GAGVSQSPRYKVTKRGQDVALRCDPISGHVSLYWYRQALGQGPEFLTYFNYEAQQDKSGLPNDRFSAERPEGSISTLTIQRTEQRDSAMYRCASSLLQIGTEGRETQYFGPGTRLLVL.

CDR3 protein: CASSSLAEVSYNEQFF. The CDR3 coding sequence is TGTGCCAGCAGTTCCCTAGCGGAGGTCTCCTACAATGAGCAGTTCTTC. V and J are TRBV28 and TRBJ2-1; TRBD2 agrees at 7 bases. The V gene's germline CDR1 is MDHEN and CDR2 SYDVKM. The CDR3 covers 16 residues. Germline trimming cut 4 bases from V and 0 bases from J; bases unmatched to any gene: 6.

This chain links TRBV19 with TRBJ2-4; D remains ambiguous. The V end was cut by 8 bases, the J end by 1 base, with 6 bases between. The CDR3 loop spans 12 amino acids. The V gene's germline CDR1 is LNHDA and CDR2 SQIVND (reference sequence). CDR3 nucleotide sequence: TGTGCCAGTCGCTCGGCCAAAAACATTCAGTACTTC. This gives the protein CASRSAKNIQYF. The complete variable domain, with remaining parts taken from reference TRBV19 and TRBJ2-4, reads DGGITQSPKYLFRKEGQNVTLSCEQNLNHDAMYWYRQDPGQGLRLIYYSQIVNDFQKGDIAEGYSVSREKKESFPLTVTSAQKNPTAFYLCASRSAKNIQYFGAGTRLSVL.

There are many counts of this clonotype. The chain is built from TRBV6-4 and TRBJ1-1; D ambiguous. Germline CDR1 is MRHNA and CDR2 is SNTAGT. This CDR3 region has 13 residues. V lost 2 bases and J 0 bases, leaving 4 bases between the germline ends. For the CDR3, the DNA is TGTGCCAGCAGTGACCAAGTGAACACTGAAGCTTTCTTT. Encoded protein: CASSDQVNTEAFF.

Many counts were recorded for this clonotype. The V call is TRBV7-2, the J call TRBJ2-7; 8 positions agree with TRBD2. Germline lookup yields CDR1 SGHTA and CDR2 FQGNSA. The V and J ends lost 0 bases and 2 bases, in that order; junction bases with no gene match: 6. This CDR3 spans 16 amino acids. Here the CDR3 DNA reads TGTGCCAGCAGCTTAGCGAGCGGGAGCCCCCCCTACGAGCAGTACTTC. Protein product: CASSLASGSPPYEQYF.

About this clonotype itself: A junction boundary mismatches the germline segment, possibly from a read error. The chain combines TRBV7-3 with TRBJ1-1, with 11 bases lining up with TRBD1. Germline lookup yields CDR1 SGHTA and CDR2 FQGTGA. The CDR3 totals 11 residues. CDR3 DNA sequence: TGTGCCAGCAGCCTGGGACAGGGGGATTACTTT. Its protein is CASSLGQGDYF.

V gene TRBV19 combines with J gene TRBJ1-1; a possible D gene is TRBD1 (6 bases). CDR3 length: 15 residues. CDR1 and CDR2 (germline): LNHDA, SQIVND (reference sequence). V lost 6 bases and J 1 base, leaving 15 bases between the germline ends. The CDR3 reads CASSLQGRGNTEAFF. CDR3 sequence (DNA): TGTGCCAGTAGCTTACAGGGACGAGGGAACACTGAAGCTTTCTTT.

In its sample, this clonotype was seen a few times. The chain joins TRBV7-8 to TRBJ2-1, with TRBD2 matching 8 bases. The germline gives CDR1 SGHVS, CDR2 FQNEAQ. The V segment lost 3 bases and the J segment 2 bases; nucleotides outside the gene matches: 9. CDR3 length: 17 amino acids. The CDR3 spells CASSFSLAGGPYNEQFF. CDR3 nucleotide sequence: TGTGCCAGCAGCTTTTCCCTCGCGGGGGGTCCCTACAATGAGCAGTTCTTC.

The CDR3 sequence is CASSLEPGSQPQHF. CDR3 bases: TGCGCCAGCAGCTTGGAGCCAGGGAGTCAGCCCCAGCATTTT. The J gene is TRBJ1-5, the V gene TRBV5-1; D perhaps matches TRBD1 (5 bases). Trimming shortened V by 0 bases and J by 6 bases, and 10 bases separated the two germline ends. The CDR3 extends over 14 amino acids. Germline lookup yields CDR1 SGHRS and CDR2 YFSETQ.